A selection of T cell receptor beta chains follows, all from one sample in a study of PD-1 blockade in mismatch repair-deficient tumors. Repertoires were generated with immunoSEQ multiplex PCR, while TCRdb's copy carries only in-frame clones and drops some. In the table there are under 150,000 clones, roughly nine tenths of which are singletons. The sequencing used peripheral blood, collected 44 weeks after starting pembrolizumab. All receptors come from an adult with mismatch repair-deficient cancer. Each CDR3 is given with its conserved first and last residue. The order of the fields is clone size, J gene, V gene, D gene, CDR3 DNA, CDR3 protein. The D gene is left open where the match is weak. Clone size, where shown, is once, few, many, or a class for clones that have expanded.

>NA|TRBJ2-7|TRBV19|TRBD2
TGTGCCAGTAGTATGGGACTAGCGGGAGGGCCCCACGAGCAGTACTTC
CASSMGLAGGPHEQYF
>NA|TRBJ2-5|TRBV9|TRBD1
TGTGCCAGCAGCGTCCCCGGACAGGGAGAGACCCAGTACTTC
CASSVPGQGETQYF
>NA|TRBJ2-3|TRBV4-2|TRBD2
TGTGCCAGCAGCCAAGATGTGACGGGTAGCGGGAGGGGGAGCACAGATACGCAGTATTTT
CASSQDVTGSGRGSTDTQYF
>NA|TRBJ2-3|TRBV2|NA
TGTGCCAGCAGTGTCGGGGGACCGCAGTATTTT
CASSVGGPQYF
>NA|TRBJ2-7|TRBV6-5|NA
TGTGCCAGCGGCACGGTTGGCTACGAGCAGTACTTC
CASGTVGYEQYF
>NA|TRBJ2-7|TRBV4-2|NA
TGTGCCAGCAGCGGGGGGCCGGACAGACCTTACGAGCAGTACTTC
CASSGGPDRPYEQYF
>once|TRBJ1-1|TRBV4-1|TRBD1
TGCGCCAGCAGCGTAAGACAGGGGGGTCCCACTGAAGCTTTCTTT
CASSVRQGGPTEAFF
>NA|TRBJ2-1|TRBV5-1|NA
TGCGCCAGCAGCTTGGACCCCGGGAACAACAATGAGCAGTTCTTC
CASSLDPGNNNEQFF
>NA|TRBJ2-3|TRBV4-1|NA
TGCGCCAGCAGCCATGCTAACAAGGATACGCAGTATTTT
CASSHANKDTQYF
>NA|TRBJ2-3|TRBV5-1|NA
TGCGCCAGCAGCTTGGGGACTACAGATACGCAGTATTTT
CASSLGTTDTQYF
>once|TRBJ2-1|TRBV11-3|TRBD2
TGTGCCAGCAGCTTAGCTAGCGGGGACCTTGAGCAGTTCTTC
CASSLASGDLEQFF
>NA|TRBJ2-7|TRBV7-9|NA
TGTGCCAGCAGCTTAGGTCGTGGGGGCTCCTACGAGCAGTACTTC
CASSLGRGGSYEQYF
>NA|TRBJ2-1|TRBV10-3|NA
TGTGCCATCAGCCAGACAGGATACTCTAGTGGTGGTGAGCAGTTCTTC
CAISQTGYSSGGEQFF
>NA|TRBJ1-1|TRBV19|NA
TGTGCCAGTAGTATGTCGGCGGACCTCGGGGGAGCTTTCTTT
CASSMSADLGGAFF
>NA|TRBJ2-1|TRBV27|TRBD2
TGTGCCAGTACGACTAGCGCCGGTGAGCAGTTCTTC
CASTTSAGEQFF
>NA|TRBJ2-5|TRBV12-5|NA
TGTGCTAGTGGCCAGATCACAGGGGCGGGGGAGACCCAGTACTTC
CASGQITGAGETQYF
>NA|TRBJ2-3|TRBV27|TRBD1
TGTGCCAGCAGCACGACAGGGGGTACAGATACGCAGTATTTT
CASSTTGGTDTQYF
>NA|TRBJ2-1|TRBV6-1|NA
TGTGCCAGCAGGATACTTAGCAATGAGCAGTTCTTC
CASRILSNEQFF
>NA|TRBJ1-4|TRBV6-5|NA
TGTGCCAGCAGTTACTCGGTTAGGGGTTCGGGAAAACTGTTTTTT
CASSYSVRGSGKLFF
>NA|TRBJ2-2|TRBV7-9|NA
TGTGCCAGCAGCTTAGTAGGATCAGGGTCCACCGGGGAGCTGTTTTTT
CASSLVGSGSTGELFF
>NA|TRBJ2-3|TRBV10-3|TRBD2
TGTGCCATCAGTGAGTCGAGCGGGAGGGCCACAGATACGCAGTATTTT
CAISESSGRATDTQYF
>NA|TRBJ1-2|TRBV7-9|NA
TGTGCCAGCAGCCCCCCCCTCGTGGATGGCTACACCTTC
CASSPPLVDGYTF